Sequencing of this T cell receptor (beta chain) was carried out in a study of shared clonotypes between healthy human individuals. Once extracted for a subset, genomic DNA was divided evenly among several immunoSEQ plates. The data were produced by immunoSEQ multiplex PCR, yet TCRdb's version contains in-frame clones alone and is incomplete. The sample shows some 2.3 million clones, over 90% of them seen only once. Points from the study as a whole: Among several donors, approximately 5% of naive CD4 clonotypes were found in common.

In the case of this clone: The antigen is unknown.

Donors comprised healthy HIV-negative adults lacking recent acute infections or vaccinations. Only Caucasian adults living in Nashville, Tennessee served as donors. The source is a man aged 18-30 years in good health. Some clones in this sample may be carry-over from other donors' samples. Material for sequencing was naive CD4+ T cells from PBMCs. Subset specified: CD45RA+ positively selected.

The DNA for the CDR3 is TGTGCCAGCTCACCACAGGCAGGGACCGGGGAGCTGTTTTTT. Its translation: CASSPQAGTGELFF. This sequence joins TRBV18 and TRBJ2-2; D possibly corresponds to TRBD1 (5 bases). This CDR3 has 14 amino acids. Germline assignment: CDR1 KGHSH and CDR2 LQKENI. V lost 1 base and J lost 5, with 8 bases in between.